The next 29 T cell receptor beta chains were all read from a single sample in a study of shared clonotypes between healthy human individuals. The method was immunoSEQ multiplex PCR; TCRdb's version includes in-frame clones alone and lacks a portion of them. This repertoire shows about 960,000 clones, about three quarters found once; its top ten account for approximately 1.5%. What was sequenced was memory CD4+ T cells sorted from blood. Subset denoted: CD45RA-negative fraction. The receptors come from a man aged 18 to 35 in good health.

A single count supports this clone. CDR3 sequence (DNA): TGTGCCACCAGCAGAGTGTTGCCGGGAGGGAAAAACATTCAGTACTTC. It specifies CATSRVLPGGKNIQYF. This sequence joins TRBV15 and TRBJ2-4; TRBD2 aligns across 8 bases. Germline CDR1 LNHNV, CDR2 YYDKDF (reference sequence). The CDR3 runs to 16 residues. V gave up 1 base and J gave up 4 bases; unmatched junction bases: 6. Looking up the rest from reference TRBV15 and TRBJ2-4 gives the full variable domain: DAMVIQNPRYQVTQFGKPVTLSCSQTLNHNVMYWYQQKSSQAPKLLFHYYDKDFNNEADTPDNFQSRRPNTSFCFLDIRSPGLGDTAMYLCATSRVLPGGKNIQYFGAGTRLSVL.

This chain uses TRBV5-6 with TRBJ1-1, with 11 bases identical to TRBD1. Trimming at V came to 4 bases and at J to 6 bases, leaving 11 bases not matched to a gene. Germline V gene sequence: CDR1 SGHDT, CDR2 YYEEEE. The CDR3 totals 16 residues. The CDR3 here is CASSPMGGQGAAEAFF. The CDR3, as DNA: TGTGCCAGCAGCCCGATGGGAGGACAGGGGGCGGCTGAAGCTTTCTTT. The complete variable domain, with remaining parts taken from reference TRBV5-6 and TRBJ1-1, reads DAGVTQSPTHLIKTRGQQVTLRCSPKSGHDTVSWYQQALGQGPQFIFQYYEEEERQRGNFPDRFSGHQFPNYSSELNVNALLLGDSALYLCASSPMGGQGAAEAFFGQGTRLTVV.

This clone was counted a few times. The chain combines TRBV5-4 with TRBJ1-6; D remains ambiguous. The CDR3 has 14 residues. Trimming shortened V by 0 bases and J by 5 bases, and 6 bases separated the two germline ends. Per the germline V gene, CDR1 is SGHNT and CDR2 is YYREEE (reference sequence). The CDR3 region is CASSLDNNNSPLHF. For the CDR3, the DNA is TGTGCCAGCAGCTTGGACAACAATAATTCACCCCTCCACTTT.

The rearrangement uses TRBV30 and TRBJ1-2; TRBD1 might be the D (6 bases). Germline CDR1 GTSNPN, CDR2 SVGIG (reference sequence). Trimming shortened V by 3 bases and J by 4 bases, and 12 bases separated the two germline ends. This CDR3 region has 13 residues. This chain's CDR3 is CAWRGGPFYGYTF. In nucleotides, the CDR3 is TGTGCCTGGAGAGGGGGGCCTTTCTATGGCTACACCTTC.

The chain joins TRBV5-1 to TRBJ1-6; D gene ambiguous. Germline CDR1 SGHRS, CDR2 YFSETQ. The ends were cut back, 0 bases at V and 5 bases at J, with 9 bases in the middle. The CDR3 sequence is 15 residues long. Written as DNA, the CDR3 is TGCGCCAGCAGCTTGGGCCCGGAAGATAATTCACCCCTCCACTTT. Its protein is CASSLGPEDNSPLHF.

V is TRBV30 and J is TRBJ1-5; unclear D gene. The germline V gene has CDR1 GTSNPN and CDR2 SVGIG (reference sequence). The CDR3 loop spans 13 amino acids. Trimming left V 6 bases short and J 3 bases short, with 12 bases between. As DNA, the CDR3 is TGTGCCTGCCGGGGAGGGAACAATCAGCCCCAGCATTTT. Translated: CACRGGNNQPQHF.

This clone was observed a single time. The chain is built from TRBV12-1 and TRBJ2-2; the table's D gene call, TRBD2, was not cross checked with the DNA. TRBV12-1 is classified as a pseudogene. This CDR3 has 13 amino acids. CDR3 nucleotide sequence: TGTGCCAGCAGCCCCTCGAACACCGGGGAGCTGTTTTTT. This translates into CASSPSNTGELFF.

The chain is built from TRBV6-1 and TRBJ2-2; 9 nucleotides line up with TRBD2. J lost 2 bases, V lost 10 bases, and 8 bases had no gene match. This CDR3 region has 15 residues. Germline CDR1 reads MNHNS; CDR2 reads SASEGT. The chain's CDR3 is CAIRTSAINTGELFF. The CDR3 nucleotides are TGTGCCATACGGACTAGCGCGATTAACACCGGGGAGCTGTTTTTT.

CDR3 DNA: TGTGCTAGTGGCCTATCTCTGTCCGATGAGCAGTTCTTC. Amino acids: CASGLSLSDEQFF. The chain joins TRBV12-5 to TRBJ2-1; D remains ambiguous. Between the trimmed V and J ends, which lost 6 bases and 8 bases, there was a span of 14 bases. CDR3 length: 13 amino acids. Germline V gives CDR1 LGHNT, CDR2 FRNRAP.

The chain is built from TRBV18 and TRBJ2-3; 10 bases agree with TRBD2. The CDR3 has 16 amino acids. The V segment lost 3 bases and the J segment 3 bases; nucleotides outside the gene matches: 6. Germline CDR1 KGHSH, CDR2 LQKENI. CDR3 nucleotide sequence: TGTGCCAGCTCACCGATGCCTAGCGGGAGAACAGATACGCAGTATTTT. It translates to CASSPMPSGRTDTQYF.

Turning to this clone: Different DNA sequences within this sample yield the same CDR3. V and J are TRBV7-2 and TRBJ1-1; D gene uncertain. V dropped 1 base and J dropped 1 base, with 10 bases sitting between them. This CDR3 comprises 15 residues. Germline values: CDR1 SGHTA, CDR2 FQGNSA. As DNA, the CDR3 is TGTGCCAGCAGCTTAGGAGGACGGGGGAACACTGAAGCTTTCTTT. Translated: CASSLGGRGNTEAFF.

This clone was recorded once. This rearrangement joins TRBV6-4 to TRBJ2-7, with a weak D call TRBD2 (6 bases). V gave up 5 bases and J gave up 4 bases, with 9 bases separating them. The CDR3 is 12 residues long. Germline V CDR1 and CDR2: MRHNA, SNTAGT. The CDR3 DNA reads TGTGCCAGCAGTAGGGGAGGTTACGAGCAGTACTTC. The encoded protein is CASSRGGYEQYF.

The CDR3 sequence is CASTRVGTSGNTGELFF. In nucleotides, the CDR3 is TGCGCCAGCACCCGAGTAGGTACTAGCGGAAACACCGGGGAGCTGTTTTTT. This chain joins TRBV5-1 and TRBJ2-2, with 8 bases that match TRBD2. After removal of 6 bases from V and 2 bases from J, the junction contained 12 bases not matched to a gene. This CDR3 contains 17 residues. Germline loops: CDR1 SGHRS, CDR2 YFSETQ.

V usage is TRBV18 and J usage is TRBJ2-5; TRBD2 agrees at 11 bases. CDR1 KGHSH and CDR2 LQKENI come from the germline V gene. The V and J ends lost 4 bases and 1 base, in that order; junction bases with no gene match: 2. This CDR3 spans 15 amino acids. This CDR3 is CASSQGTSGQETQYF. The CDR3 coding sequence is TGTGCCAGCTCACAAGGGACTAGCGGCCAAGAGACCCAGTACTTC. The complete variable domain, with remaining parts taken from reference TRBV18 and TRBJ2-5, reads NAGVMQNPRHLVRRRGQEARLRCSPMKGHSHVYWYRQLPEEGLKFMVYLQKENIIDESGMPKERFSAEFPKEGPSILRIQQVVRGDSAAYFCASSQGTSGQETQYFGPGTRLLVL.

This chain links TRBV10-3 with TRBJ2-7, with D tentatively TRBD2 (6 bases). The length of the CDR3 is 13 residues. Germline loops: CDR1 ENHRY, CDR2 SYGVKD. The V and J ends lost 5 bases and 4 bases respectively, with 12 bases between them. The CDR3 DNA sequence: TGTGCCATCAGTAGGGACTTAAAATACGAGCAGTACTTC. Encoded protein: CAISRDLKYEQYF.

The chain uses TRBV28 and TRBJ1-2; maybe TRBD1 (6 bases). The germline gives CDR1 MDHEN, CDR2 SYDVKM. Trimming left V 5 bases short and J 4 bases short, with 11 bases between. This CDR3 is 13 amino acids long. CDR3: CASSLGTIYGYTF. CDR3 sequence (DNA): TGTGCCAGCAGTCTCGGGACAATCTATGGCTACACCTTC.

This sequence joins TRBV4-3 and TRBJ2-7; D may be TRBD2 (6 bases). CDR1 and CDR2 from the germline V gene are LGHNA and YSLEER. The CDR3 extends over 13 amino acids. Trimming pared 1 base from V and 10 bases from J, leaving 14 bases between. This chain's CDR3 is CASSQGAGTAQYF. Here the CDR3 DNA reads TGCGCCAGCAGCCAAGGGGCGGGGACCGCCCAGTACTTC.

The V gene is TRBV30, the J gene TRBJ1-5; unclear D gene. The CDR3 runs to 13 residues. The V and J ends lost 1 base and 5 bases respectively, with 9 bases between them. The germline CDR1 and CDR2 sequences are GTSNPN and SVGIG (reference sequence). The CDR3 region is CAWSGQRDQPQHF. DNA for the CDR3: TGTGCCTGGAGTGGGCAGCGCGATCAGCCCCAGCATTTT.

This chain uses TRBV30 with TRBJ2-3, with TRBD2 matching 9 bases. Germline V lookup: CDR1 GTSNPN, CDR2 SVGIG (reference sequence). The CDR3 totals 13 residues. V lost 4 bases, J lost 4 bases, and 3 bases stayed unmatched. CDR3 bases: TGTGCCTGGACGGGACTAGCCCCAGATACGCAGTATTTT. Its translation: CAWTGLAPDTQYF. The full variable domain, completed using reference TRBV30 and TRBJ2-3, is SQTIHQWPATLVQPVGSPLSLECTVEGTSNPNLYWYRQAAGRGLQLLFYSVGIGQISSEVPQNLSASRPQDRQFILSSKKLLLSDSGFYLCAWTGLAPDTQYFGPGTRLTVL.

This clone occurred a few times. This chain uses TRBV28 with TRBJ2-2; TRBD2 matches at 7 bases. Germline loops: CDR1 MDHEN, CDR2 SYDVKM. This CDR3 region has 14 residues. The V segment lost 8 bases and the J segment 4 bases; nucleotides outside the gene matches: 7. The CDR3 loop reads CASGGGKGTGELFF. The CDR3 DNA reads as TGTGCCAGCGGCGGGGGTAAGGGCACCGGGGAGCTGTTTTTT.

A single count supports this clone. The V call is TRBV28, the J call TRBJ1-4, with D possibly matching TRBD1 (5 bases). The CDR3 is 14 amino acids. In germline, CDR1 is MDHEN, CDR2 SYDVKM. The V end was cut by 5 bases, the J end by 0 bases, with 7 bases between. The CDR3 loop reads CASSGGATNEKLFF. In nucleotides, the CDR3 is TGTGCCAGCAGTGGGGGTGCAACTAATGAAAAACTGTTTTTT.

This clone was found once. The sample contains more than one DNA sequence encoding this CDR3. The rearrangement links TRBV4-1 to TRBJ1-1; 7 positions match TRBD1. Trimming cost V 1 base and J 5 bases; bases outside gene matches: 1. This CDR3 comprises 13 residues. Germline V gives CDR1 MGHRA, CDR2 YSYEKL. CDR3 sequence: CASSQVRGTEAFF. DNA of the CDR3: TGCGCCAGCAGCCAAGTCAGGGGGACTGAAGCTTTCTTT.

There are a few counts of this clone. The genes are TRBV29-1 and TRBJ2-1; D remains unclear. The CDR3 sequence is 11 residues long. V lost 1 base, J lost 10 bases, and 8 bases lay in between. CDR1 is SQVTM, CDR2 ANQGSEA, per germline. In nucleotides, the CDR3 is TGCAGCGTTGAAGTGGGTAGGGAGCAGTTCTTC. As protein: CSVEVGREQFF.

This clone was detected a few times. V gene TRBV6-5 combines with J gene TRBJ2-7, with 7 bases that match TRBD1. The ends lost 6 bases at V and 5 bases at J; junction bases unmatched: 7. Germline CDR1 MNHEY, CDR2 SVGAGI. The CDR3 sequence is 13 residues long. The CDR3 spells CASRTDRAHEQYF. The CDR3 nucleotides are TGTGCCAGCAGAACCGACAGGGCCCACGAGCAGTACTTC.

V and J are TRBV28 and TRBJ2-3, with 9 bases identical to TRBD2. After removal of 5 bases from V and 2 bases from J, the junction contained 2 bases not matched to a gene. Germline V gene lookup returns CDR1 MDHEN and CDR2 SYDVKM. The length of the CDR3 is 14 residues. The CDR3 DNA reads TGTGCCAGCAGTACTAGCGGGTACACAGATACGCAGTATTTT. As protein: CASSTSGYTDTQYF.

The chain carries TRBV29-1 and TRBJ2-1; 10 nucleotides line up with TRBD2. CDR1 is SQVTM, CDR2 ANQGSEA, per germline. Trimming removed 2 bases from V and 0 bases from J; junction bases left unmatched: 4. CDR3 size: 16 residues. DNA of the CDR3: TGCAGCGTTGAAACTAGCGGGACGTACTCCTACAATGAGCAGTTCTTC. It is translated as CSVETSGTYSYNEQFF.

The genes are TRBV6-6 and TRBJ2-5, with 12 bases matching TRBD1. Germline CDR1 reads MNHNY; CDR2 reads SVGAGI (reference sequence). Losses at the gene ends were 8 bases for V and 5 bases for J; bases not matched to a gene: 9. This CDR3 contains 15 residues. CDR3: CASATGQGAVETQYF. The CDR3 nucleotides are TGTGCCAGCGCCACGGGACAGGGGGCCGTCGAGACCCAGTACTTC.

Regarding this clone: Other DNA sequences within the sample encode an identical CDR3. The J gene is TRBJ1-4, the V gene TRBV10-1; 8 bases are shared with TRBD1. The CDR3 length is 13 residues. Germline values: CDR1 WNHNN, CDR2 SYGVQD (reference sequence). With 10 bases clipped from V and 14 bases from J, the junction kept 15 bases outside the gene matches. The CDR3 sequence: CAIQKGTGGKLFF. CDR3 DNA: TGCGCCATCCAGAAGGGGACAGGAGGAAAGCTGTTTTTT.

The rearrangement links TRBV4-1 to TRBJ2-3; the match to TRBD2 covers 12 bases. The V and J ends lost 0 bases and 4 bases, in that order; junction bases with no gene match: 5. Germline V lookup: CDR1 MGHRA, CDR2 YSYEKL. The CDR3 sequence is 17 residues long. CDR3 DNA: TGCGCCAGCAGCCAAGATCGACTAGCGGGGGACCCAGATACGCAGTATTTT. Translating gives CASSQDRLAGDPDTQYF.